The 27 T cell receptor beta chains listed next were all sequenced from one sample in a study of stem cell transplantation in POMP-related autoinflammatory disease. The repertoire was sequenced with immunoSEQ multiplex PCR; TCRdb's copy has only in-frame clones and lacks some. Among 9,000 to 10,000 clones listed, about 85% were seen once. The sample here was CD4+ T cells from PBMCs, taken after stem cell transplantation. The receptors come from a human patient with POMP-related autoinflammation and immune dysregulation (PRAID). The graft donor may have contributed some T cells.

The J gene is TRBJ2-7, the V gene TRBV9; perhaps TRBD1 as D (5 bases). Germline V gives CDR1 SGDLS, CDR2 YYNGEE. Trimming cost V 0 bases and J 5 bases, with 9 bases left between them. The CDR3 length is 13 residues. This chain's CDR3 is CASSVGQPDEQYF. The DNA of the CDR3 is TGTGCCAGCAGCGTAGGACAGCCCGACGAGCAGTACTTC.

In this sample, this clone turned up once. The chain couples TRBV5-5 to TRBJ1-5; D is possibly TRBD1 (6 bases). In germline, CDR1 is SGHKS, CDR2 YYEKEE (reference sequence). The germline V and J ends were trimmed by 4 bases and 0 bases, with 14 bases remaining between them. CDR3 size: 16 residues. CDR3 sequence reads: CASSHRTVYSNQPQHF. In DNA, the CDR3 is TGTGCCAGCAGCCATAGGACAGTTTATAGCAATCAGCCCCAGCATTTT.

The gene calls are TRBV7-2 and TRBJ1-1, with 7 bases matching TRBD1. The CDR3 runs to 14 residues. The junction had 4 bases not matched to a gene; V was cut back by 1 base and J by 5 bases. The germline CDR1 and CDR2 sequences are SGHTA and FQGNSA. The CDR3, as DNA: TGTGCCAGCAGCTTAGGAGGGGGCTGGACTGAAGCTTTCTTT. This encodes CASSLGGGWTEAFF.

CDR3 sequence (DNA): TGTGCCAGCAGTTTTCGGACAGGCTATGGCTACACCTTC. It encodes CASSFRTGYGYTF. The chain has TRBV12-3 or TRBV12-4 and TRBJ1-2; 7 positions agree with TRBD1. The CDR3 has 13 residues. Trimming removed 3 bases from V and 4 bases from J; junction bases left unmatched: 2.

This clone was recorded once. V usage is TRBV6-5 and J usage is TRBJ2-5; a weak D match, TRBD1 (6 bases). CDR1 and CDR2 (germline): MNHEY, SVGAGI. The CDR3 length is 14 residues. V lost 4 bases to trimming and J lost 2 bases, with 11 bases between them. The CDR3 spells CASSSYREQETQYF. CDR3 in DNA: TGTGCCAGCAGTTCTTACAGGGAACAAGAGACCCAGTACTTC.

This chain uses TRBV2 with TRBJ2-2; perhaps TRBD2 as D (6 bases). Trimming took 8 bases from V and 0 from J, leaving 13 bases between them. The CDR3 extends over 15 amino acids. Per germline, CDR1 SNHLY and CDR2 FYNNEI. This CDR3 is CASRKAGTNTGELFF. CDR3 bases: TGTGCCAGCCGGAAGGCGGGGACGAACACCGGGGAGCTGTTTTTT.

V is TRBV6-2 or TRBV6-3 and J is TRBJ2-3; 12 bases are shared with TRBD2. Unmatched junction bases numbered 3, after V lost 6 bases and J lost 2 bases. The germline V gene encodes CDR1 MNHEY and CDR2 SVGEGT. The CDR3 has 15 amino acids. CDR3 bases: TGTGCCAGCAGCTGGACTAGCGGGATCACAGATACGCAGTATTTT. Amino acids: CASSWTSGITDTQYF.

There are a few counts of this clone. The chain links TRBV29-1 to TRBJ2-3, with TRBD2 matching 7 bases. Unmatched junction bases numbered 10, after V lost 3 bases and J lost 1 base. In germline, CDR1 is SQVTM, CDR2 ANQGSEA. This CDR3 spans 16 amino acids. CDR3 sequence: CSVEGLGGSGTDTQYF. The DNA of the CDR3 is TGCAGCGTTGAGGGGCTCGGCGGGAGTGGCACAGATACGCAGTATTTT.

This chain links TRBV14 with TRBJ1-4; D ambiguous. CDR1 SGHDN and CDR2 FVKESK come from the germline V gene. Trimming stripped 3 bases from V and 2 bases from J, with 10 bases between. This CDR3 region has 15 residues. In nucleotides, the CDR3 is TGTGCCAGCAGCCAGAGGGTTGGGACTAATGAAAAACTGTTTTTT. Translation: CASSQRVGTNEKLFF.

In its sample, this clone was seen once. The chain employs TRBV18 and TRBJ2-3, with 10 positions matching TRBD1. The V gene's germline CDR1 is KGHSH and CDR2 LQKENI. The CDR3 is made up of 15 amino acids. V lost 6 bases to trimming and J lost 3 bases; unmatched junction nucleotides: 6. The CDR3 sequence is CASSPGQGFTDTQYF. The CDR3 DNA reads TGTGCCAGCTCGCCGGGACAGGGGTTTACAGATACGCAGTATTTT.

The chain uses TRBV10-3 and TRBJ2-3; D could derive from TRBD1 or TRBD2 (5 bases each). CDR1 and CDR2 from the germline V gene are ENHRY and SYGVKD. The CDR3 extends over 15 amino acids. V lost 10 bases and J lost 2, with 19 bases in between. CDR3 DNA sequence: TGTGCCACCGGTGGGGATGGGGGTTTCACAGATACGCAGTATTTT. Translated: CATGGDGGFTDTQYF.

The chain recombines TRBV12-3 or TRBV12-4 with TRBJ1-2, with D perhaps TRBD1 (6 bases). The CDR3 is 13 residues long. V dropped 8 bases and J dropped 5 bases, with 15 bases sitting between them. The CDR3 loop reads CASRLGGHYGYTF. In DNA, the CDR3 is TGTGCCAGCCGCCTGGGGGGGCATTATGGCTACACCTTC.

The chain combines TRBV10-3 with TRBJ1-2; TRBD1 agrees at 7 bases. The CDR3 is 14 amino acids. Trimming cost V 2 bases and J 5 bases; bases outside gene matches: 5. CDR1 and CDR2 (germline): ENHRY, SYGVKD. CDR3 sequence (DNA): TGTGCCATCAGTGAGCGGGGGACAGTTTATGGCTACACCTTC. This sequence encodes CAISERGTVYGYTF.

In nucleotides, the CDR3 is TGTGCCACCAGCGGCCTGGACAGGCCGAAAAGTGACTACACCTTC. Its translation: CATSGLDRPKSDYTF. This sequence joins TRBV15 and TRBJ1-2, with TRBD1 matching 7 bases. Unmatched junction bases numbered 16, after V lost 5 bases and J lost 10 bases. CDR1 and CDR2 (germline): LNHNV, YYDKDF (reference sequence). The CDR3 totals 15 residues.

CDR3 in amino acids: CASSLGQGLTYGYTF. The CDR3, as DNA: TGCGCCAGCAGCTTGGGTCAGGGACTCACCTATGGCTACACCTTC. The J gene is TRBJ1-2, the V gene TRBV5-1; weak D call: TRBD1 (5 bases). The V and J ends lost 0 bases and 4 bases respectively, with 13 bases between them. CDR3 length equals 15 residues. Per germline, CDR1 SGHRS and CDR2 YFSETQ.

The chain is built from TRBV15 and TRBJ2-1; 7 bases agree with TRBD2. V was clipped by 3 bases and J by 4 bases; unmatched bases: 9. This CDR3 spans 16 amino acids. From germline, CDR1 is LNHNV and CDR2 YYDKDF (reference sequence). The CDR3 protein is CATSRAREMSYNEQFF. The CDR3 DNA reads as TGTGCCACCAGCAGGGCGCGGGAGATGTCTTACAATGAGCAGTTCTTC.

This clone was observed a handful of times. The gene calls are TRBV27 and TRBJ2-7; TRBD1 is a possible D gene (6 bases). V was shortened by 3 bases and J by 1 base, with 7 bases between the two germline ends. This CDR3 has 13 amino acids. CDR1 and CDR2 (germline): MNHEY, SMNVEV (reference sequence). The chain's CDR3 is CASSFGQSYEQYF. DNA for the CDR3: TGTGCCAGCAGTTTCGGACAGTCCTACGAGCAGTACTTC.

This chain uses TRBV6-5 with TRBJ2-7; 7 nucleotides line up with TRBD2. With V trimmed by 0 bases and J by 2 bases, 7 bases remained unmatched. Germline CDR1 reads MNHEY; CDR2 reads SVGAGI. The CDR3 runs to 16 residues. The CDR3 protein is CASSYSLTSATYEQYF. The CDR3 coding sequence is TGTGCCAGCAGTTACTCGTTAACTAGCGCAACCTACGAGCAGTACTTC.

The rearrangement links TRBV5-5 to TRBJ1-1, with D tentatively TRBD1 (5 bases). The CDR3 is 14 residues long. V was clipped by 3 bases and J by 11 bases, with 20 bases between them. Germline loops: CDR1 SGHKS, CDR2 YYEKEE (reference sequence). CDR3 loop: CASSSSREGSVAFF. DNA for the CDR3: TGTGCCAGCAGCTCCTCAAGAGAGGGGAGTGTGGCTTTCTTT. Full variable domain (outside the CDR3, taken from reference TRBV5-5 and TRBJ1-1): DAGVTQSPTHLIKTRGQQVTLRCSPISGHKSVSWYQQVLGQGPQFIFQYYEKEERGRGNFPDRFSARQFPNYSSELNVNALLLGDSALYLCASSSSREGSVAFFGQGTRLTVV.

The rearrangement joins TRBV5-4 to TRBJ2-3; 8 bases align to TRBD1. Germline loops: CDR1 SGHNT, CDR2 YYREEE (reference sequence). V was clipped by 2 bases and J by 4 bases; unmatched bases: 6. This CDR3 is 15 amino acids long. CDR3 nucleotides: TGTGCCAGCAGCTTCACCGGGACAGGTTCAGATACGCAGTATTTT. It encodes CASSFTGTGSDTQYF.

There are a few counts of this clone. The chain recombines TRBV11-3 with TRBJ2-1, with D perhaps assigned TRBD1 or TRBD2 (5 bases each). Germline CDR1 reads SGHNT; CDR2 reads YENEEA. This CDR3 spans 14 amino acids. Trimming stripped 8 bases from V and 7 bases from J, with 18 bases between. The CDR3 DNA sequence: TGTGCCAGCTCCTGGGGGTGGCCAGGTAATGAGCAGTTCTTC. It is translated as CASSWGWPGNEQFF.

V and J are TRBV11-2 and TRBJ2-7; D is possibly TRBD1 (5 bases). The ends were cut back, 0 bases at V and 4 bases at J, with 13 bases in the middle. Germline V gene sequence: CDR1 SGHAT, CDR2 FQNNGV. The CDR3 spans 15 residues. The CDR3 DNA follows: TGTGCCAGCAGCTTAGATGTGACAGCAACGTACGAGCAGTACTTC. Translated, it gives CASSLDVTATYEQYF.

J is TRBJ2-2 and V is TRBV9, with D possibly matching TRBD1 (6 bases). The CDR3 totals 14 residues. V was pared by 2 bases and J by 6 bases, with 11 bases between. Germline V gene data show CDR1 as SGDLS and CDR2 as YYNGEE. CDR3 sequence reads: CASSVRGVAGELFF. For the CDR3, the DNA is TGTGCCAGCAGCGTCAGGGGCGTCGCCGGGGAGCTGTTTTTT.

The rearrangement joins TRBV6-5 to TRBJ1-5; 9 nucleotides agree with TRBD1. Germline lookup yields CDR1 MNHEY and CDR2 SVGAGI. The CDR3 runs to 14 residues. V lost 6 bases and J lost 6; bases outside the gene matches: 6. The chain's CDR3 is CASSRGQGSQPQHF. CDR3 bases: TGTGCCAGCAGCAGGGGACAGGGAAGTCAGCCCCAGCATTTT.

CDR3 bases: TGTGCCAGCAGCTTACTTGCCTCCTTGAGGGCCGGGGAGCTGTTTTTT. It codes for CASSLLASLRAGELFF. V usage is TRBV7-8 and J usage is TRBJ2-2, with D possibly matching TRBD2 (5 bases). Germline lookup yields CDR1 SGHVS and CDR2 FQNEAQ. Trimming stripped 2 bases from V and 6 bases from J, with 16 bases between. There are 16 residues in the CDR3. The variable domain in full, completed from reference TRBV7-8 and TRBJ2-2, reads GAGVSQSPRYKVAKRGQDVALRCDPISGHVSLFWYQQALGQGPEFLTYFQNEAQLDKSGLPSDRFFAERPEGSVSTLKIQRTQQEDSAVYLCASSLLASLRAGELFFGEGSRLTVL.

V is TRBV29-1 and J is TRBJ2-1, with a tentative D call TRBD2 (5 bases). Germline V gives CDR1 SQVTM, CDR2 ANQGSEA. This CDR3 comprises 14 residues. V was pared by 6 bases and J by 7 bases, with 19 bases between. CDR3 sequence: CSVAGIGAVNEQFF. The CDR3 bases are TGCAGCGTGGCCGGGATTGGAGCGGTGAATGAGCAGTTCTTC.

The rearrangement uses TRBV28 and TRBJ1-2; 7 bases agree with TRBD1. The CDR3 has 11 amino acids. Germline V gene lookup returns CDR1 MDHEN and CDR2 SYDVKM. The junction had 0 bases not matched to a gene; V was cut back by 4 bases and J by 7 bases. The CDR3 nucleotides are TGTGCCAGCAGTTACAGGGGTGGCTACACCTTC. It yields the protein CASSYRGGYTF.